The rows below give T cell receptor beta chains drawn from one sample of a study of technical replicates of blood from a few donors. Assay used: immunoSEQ multiplex PCR; TCRdb lists only in-frame clones, some missing. Found here are more than 80,000 clones, approximately 94% of them singletons; the top ten hold over 0.2%. The sequenced sample was T cells isolated from PBMCs. The receptor source for this set is a human donor in good health. The CDR3 runs from the conserved cysteine through the conserved F or W. D genes are given only for firm matches. Clone size is given for some rows only: seen once, a few or many times, or a class if the clone is expanded.

. TRBJ1-1 . TRBV7-2 CASSLSVNTEAFF TGTGCCAGCAGCTTATCCGTGAACACTGAAGCTTTCTTT
. TRBJ2-7 TRBD1 TRBV19 CASSTPGQGPGEQYF TGTGCCAGTAGTACCCCAGGACAGGGGCCGGGGGAGCAGTACTTC
. TRBJ1-1 . TRBV6-5 CASSRTVTEAFF TGTGCCAGCAGCAGGACAGTGACTGAAGCTTTCTTT
. TRBJ2-2 . TRBV6-5 CASSYAGLIYTGELFF TGTGCCAGCAGTTACGCGGGACTCATCTATACCGGGGAGCTGTTTTTT
. TRBJ1-6 . TRBV9 CASSAAPSSSYNSPLHF TGTGCCAGCAGCGCCGCCCCAAGTAGCTCCTATAATTCACCCCTCCACTTT
. TRBJ1-4 TRBD1 TRBV5-1 CASSFQQGVNEKLFF TGCGCCAGCAGTTTCCAACAGGGGGTTAATGAAAAACTGTTTTTT
. TRBJ2-5 TRBD1 TRBV7-7 CASSQKGGTGGLETQYF TGTGCCAGCAGCCAAAAAGGGGGGACAGGGGGCTTGGAGACCCAGTACTTC
. TRBJ2-5 TRBD2 TRBV5-1 CASSSSTGLAAQETQYF TGCGCCAGCAGCTCGTCAACGGGACTAGCGGCCCAAGAGACCCAGTACTTC
. TRBJ1-2 TRBD1 TRBV4-1 CASSPTGAIVYGYTF TGCGCCAGCAGCCCAACAGGGGCGATCGTCTATGGCTACACCTTC
. TRBJ1-5 . TRBV19 CASFSLGGNQPQHF TGTGCCAGTTTTTCCCTGGGCGGCAATCAGCCCCAGCATTTT
. TRBJ2-1 . TRBV19 CASSRQTVSSYNEQFF TGTGCCAGTAGCCGACAGACAGTTAGCTCCTACAATGAGCAGTTCTTC
. TRBJ2-5 . TRBV18 CASSPLEYQETQYF TGTGCCAGCTCACCACTGGAGTACCAAGAGACCCAGTACTTC
. TRBJ1-1 . TRBV6-5 CASSYMGAMNTEAFF TGTGCCAGCAGTTATATGGGAGCCATGAACACTGAAGCTTTCTTT
. TRBJ2-7 TRBD1 TRBV11-1 CASSPGGGQYEQYF TGTGCCAGCAGCCCAGGGGGCGGACAGTACGAGCAGTACTTC
. TRBJ2-1 . TRBV29-1 CSVATRSSYNEQFF TGCAGCGTAGCAACAAGGAGCTCCTACAATGAGCAGTTCTTC
. TRBJ2-5 . TRBV11-2 CASSLSIEVETQYF TGTGCCAGCAGCTTATCTATTGAGGTGGAGACCCAGTACTTC
. TRBJ2-1 . TRBV5-6 CASSHIFSGRSYNEQFF TGTGCCAGCAGCCATATTTTCAGCGGACGCTCCTACAATGAGCAGTTCTTC
. TRBJ2-5 TRBD2 TRBV6-6 CASSDTSGRLETQYF TGTGCCAGCAGTGATACTAGCGGGAGATTGGAGACCCAGTACTTC
. TRBJ2-7 TRBD1 TRBV27 CASSFGTASLNEQYF TGTGCCAGCAGTTTTGGGACAGCTAGCCTAAACGAGCAGTACTTC
. TRBJ2-3 TRBD2 TRBV25-1 CASRYSGGTSTDTQYF TGTGCCAGCAGATATAGCGGGGGGACTAGCACAGATACGCAGTATTTT
once TRBJ2-7 TRBD1 TRBV12-5 CASGSGQGRYEQYF TGTGCTAGTGGTTCTGGACAGGGCAGGTACGAGCAGTACTTC
. TRBJ1-1 TRBD1 TRBV18 CASSPGQGAEAFF TGTGCCAGCTCACCGGGACAGGGTGCTGAAGCTTTCTTT
. TRBJ2-5 TRBD2 TRBV7-9 CASSPSSPSGPNQETQYF TGTGCCAGCAGCCCCTCCTCGCCTAGCGGGCCTAACCAAGAGACCCAGTACTTC
. TRBJ2-3 TRBD2 TRBV27 CASSSTRGSGGDTDTQYF TGTGCCAGCAGTTCCACCCGGGGTAGCGGGGGGGACACAGATACGCAGTATTTT
. TRBJ2-5 TRBD2 TRBV5-4 CASSLGLAGLYQETQYF TGTGCCAGCAGCTTGGGGCTAGCGGGGCTGTACCAAGAGACCCAGTACTTC
once TRBJ1-2 . TRBV11-3 CASSLDWAQGYTF TGTGCCAGCAGCTTAGATTGGGCCCAGGGCTACACCTTC
. TRBJ2-7 . TRBV29-1 CSARNGRQYF TGCAGCGCCAGGAACGGAAGGCAGTACTTC
. TRBJ2-5 TRBD2 TRBV7-6 CASSYTSGAGGETQYF TGTGCCAGCAGCTACACTAGCGGAGCGGGTGGTGAGACCCAGTACTTC
. TRBJ2-4 TRBD2 TRBV7-2 CASSLVGGGAVWAKNIQYF TGTGCCAGCAGCTTAGTTGGCGGGGGGGCCGTTTGGGCCAAAAACATTCAGTACTTC
. TRBJ1-5 . TRBV6-1 CASSEEGRVFGNQPQHF TGTGCCAGCAGTGAAGAAGGCAGGGTATTCGGCAATCAGCCCCAGCATTTT
. TRBJ2-3 TRBD2 TRBV29-1 CSVSGSWGDTQYF TGCAGCGTGAGCGGGAGTTGGGGAGATACGCAGTATTTT
. TRBJ2-3 TRBD1 TRBV11-3 CASSPLGQGAADTQYF TGTGCCAGCAGCCCCCTGGGACAGGGCGCGGCAGATACGCAGTATTTT
. TRBJ2-7 TRBD1 TRBV10-3 CAIRRDRGHGSGYEQYF TGTGCCATCAGGCGGGACAGGGGCCACGGGAGCGGGTACGAGCAGTACTTC
once TRBJ2-5 . TRBV28 CASSPPGGRETQYF TGTGCCAGCAGTCCCCCTGGGGGCCGGGAGACCCAGTACTTC
. TRBJ2-7 . TRBV6-1 CASSTSWGPYEQYF TGTGCCAGCAGTACCTCTTGGGGGCCCTACGAGCAGTACTTC
. TRBJ2-6 . TRBV27 CASSPVPLGANVLTF TGTGCCAGCAGCCCCGTCCCCCTCGGGGCCAACGTCCTGACTTTC
once TRBJ2-7 TRBD1 TRBV7-9 CASSRSPGGNFDEQYF TGTGCCAGCAGCCGAAGCCCAGGGGGCAACTTTGACGAGCAGTACTTC
. TRBJ2-1 . TRBV29-1 CSAPIWERYNEQFF TGCAGCGCTCCCATATGGGAGAGATACAATGAGCAGTTCTTC
. TRBJ2-3 . TRBV15 CATSRESAGYTDTQYF TGTGCCACCAGCAGAGAGTCGGCGGGGTACACAGATACGCAGTATTTT
. TRBJ2-7 TRBD1 TRBV14 CASSQALGTGDYEQYF TGTGCCAGCAGCCAAGCTTTGGGGACAGGGGATTACGAGCAGTACTTC